These 28 T cell receptor beta chains were sequenced from one sample in a study of blood T cell repertoires in COVID-19. Produced via immunoSEQ multiplex PCR; TCRdb's table is partial and in-frame only. This table has approximately 170,000 clones, around nine tenths appearing once. Sequencing was carried out using peripheral blood. The receptors were gathered from an older man with acute or convalescent COVID-19.

The V call is TRBV2, the J call TRBJ2-3, with a possible D match to TRBD2 (5 bases). Trimming cost V 6 bases and J 2 bases, with 6 bases left between them. Germline lookup yields CDR1 SNHLY and CDR2 FYNNEI. CDR3 size: 12 residues. CDR3 sequence reads: CASRTNTDTQYF. CDR3 DNA: TGTGCCAGCAGGACTAACACAGATACGCAGTATTTT.

The V call is TRBV4-2, the J call TRBJ2-5; 8 nucleotides agree with TRBD2. The CDR3 consists of 16 residues. Trimming removed 4 bases from V and 0 bases from J; junction bases left unmatched: 7. Germline CDR1 LGHNA, CDR2 YNFKEQ. This CDR3 reads CASSPRGSGDQETQYF. The CDR3 DNA sequence: TGTGCCAGCAGCCCCCGTGGTAGCGGGGACCAAGAGACCCAGTACTTC.

The V and J genes are TRBV24-1 and TRBJ1-1; no definite D call. The CDR3 runs to 14 residues. Germline lookup yields CDR1 KGHDR and CDR2 SFDVKD. V lost 2 bases and J lost 1, with 7 bases in between. This chain's CDR3 is CATSDSYSNTEAFF. The CDR3 DNA sequence: TGTGCCACCAGTGATTCGTACTCGAACACTGAAGCTTTCTTT.

The V gene is TRBV27, the J gene TRBJ2-7; 12 bases are shared with TRBD2. The germline CDR1 and CDR2 sequences are MNHEY and SMNVEV (reference sequence). Germline trimming cut 5 bases from V and 9 bases from J; bases unmatched to any gene: 5. This CDR3 region has 13 residues. CDR3 sequence reads: CASSATSGRTQYF. Written as DNA, the CDR3 is TGTGCCAGCAGTGCGACTAGCGGGAGAACGCAGTACTTC.

The chain has TRBV28 and TRBJ1-5; D is unclear. The CDR3 spans 15 residues. CDR1 is MDHEN and CDR2 is SYDVKM in the germline V gene. Trimming removed 5 bases at V and 5 bases at J, with 16 bases between. CDR3: CASSTQHPIYQPQHF. In DNA form, the CDR3 reads TGTGCCAGCAGTACCCAACATCCCATTTATCAGCCCCAGCATTTT.

The V and J genes are TRBV7-8 and TRBJ1-1; D is uncertain. CDR1 and CDR2 from the germline V gene are SGHVS and FQNEAQ. The CDR3 runs to 13 residues. V dropped 2 bases and J dropped 4 bases, with 8 bases sitting between them. For the CDR3, the DNA is TGTGCCAGCAGCTTACGGGTGCTCACTGAAGCTTTCTTT. As protein: CASSLRVLTEAFF. Drawing the rest from reference TRBV7-8 and TRBJ1-1, the complete variable domain is GAGVSQSPRYKVAKRGQDVALRCDPISGHVSLFWYQQALGQGPEFLTYFQNEAQLDKSGLPSDRFFAERPEGSVSTLKIQRTQQEDSAVYLCASSLRVLTEAFFGQGTRLTVV.

J is TRBJ1-1 and V is TRBV24-1; D is perhaps TRBD1 (5 bases). The length of the CDR3 is 14 residues. Germline loops: CDR1 KGHDR, CDR2 SFDVKD. Deletions cut 4 bases from V and 3 bases from J, with 11 bases between. CDR3 amino acids: CATSDPGKDTEAFF. The DNA of the CDR3 is TGTGCCACCAGTGACCCAGGGAAAGACACTGAAGCTTTCTTT.

This clone was detected once. The chain uses TRBV5-6 and TRBJ1-1; possibly TRBD1 for D (5 bases). Trimming stripped 3 bases from V and 6 bases from J, with 12 bases between. The CDR3 is 13 amino acids. CDR1 SGHDT and CDR2 YYEEEE come from the germline V gene. In DNA, the CDR3 is TGTGCCAGCAGCTGGGGACTTGGAGCTGAAGCTTTCTTT. Translating gives CASSWGLGAEAFF.

The chain is built from TRBV6-5 and TRBJ2-5; the D gene is possibly TRBD2 (6 bases). V was cut by 8 bases and J by 1 base, with 8 bases left in between. Per germline, CDR1 MNHEY and CDR2 SVGAGI. The CDR3 is made up of 12 amino acids. CDR3 in DNA: TGTGCCAGCGGAGGGTTCCAAGAGACCCAGTACTTC. This translates into CASGGFQETQYF.

In regard to this clone: One end of the junction fails to match germline, which may point to a read error. V usage is TRBV27 and J usage is TRBJ1-1; 10 bases are shared with TRBD1. CDR3 length: 14 amino acids. Germline CDR1 reads MNHEY; CDR2 reads SMNVEV (reference sequence). The CDR3 spells CASTKTGGNIEAFF. CDR3 sequence (DNA): TGTGCCAGCACCAAGACAGGGGGCAACATTGAAGCTTTCTTT.

This chain joins TRBV11-2 and TRBJ2-3, with TRBD2 as a possible D gene (6 bases). The CDR3 is 15 residues long. Between the trimmed V and J ends, which lost 8 bases and 4 bases, there was a span of 19 bases. CDR1 SGHAT and CDR2 FQNNGV come from the germline V gene. The chain's CDR3 is CASRRGLSVADTQYF. The DNA for the CDR3 is TGTGCCAGCCGGAGGGGATTGAGCGTGGCAGATACGCAGTATTTT.

The rearrangement uses TRBV28 and TRBJ2-7; 7 bases agree with TRBD1. The V gene's germline CDR1 is MDHEN and CDR2 SYDVKM. With V trimmed by 6 bases and J by 2 bases, 1 base remained unmatched. The CDR3 loop spans 12 amino acids. Here the CDR3 reads CASRGQTYEQYF. Written as DNA, the CDR3 is TGTGCCAGCAGGGGACAGACCTACGAGCAGTACTTC.

The chain couples TRBV3-1 (or the pseudogene TRBV3-2) to TRBJ1-6; TRBD1 might be the D (6 bases). CDR1 LGHDT and CDR2 YNNKEL come from the germline V gene (reference sequence). Trimming took off 4 bases at V and 8 bases at J, with 9 bases between the two ends. This CDR3 has 13 amino acids. The CDR3 DNA follows: TGTGCCAGCAGCCCCCGGACAGATTCACCCCTCCACTTT. Its protein is CASSPRTDSPLHF.

The gene calls are TRBV2 and TRBJ1-2, with a possible D match to TRBD1 (5 bases). Germline V lookup: CDR1 SNHLY, CDR2 FYNNEI. The length of the CDR3 is 15 residues. V was shortened by 5 bases and J by 5 bases, with 18 bases between the two germline ends. CDR3 amino acids: CASSQTGPSLYGYTF. The CDR3 nucleotides are TGTGCCAGCAGTCAAACAGGACCGTCGTTGTATGGCTACACCTTC.

V and J are TRBV9 and TRBJ2-5, with 7 bases fitting TRBD2. Germline CDR1 is SGDLS and CDR2 is YYNGEE. V gave up 4 bases and J gave up 3 bases; unmatched junction bases: 15. This CDR3 region has 17 residues. CDR3 nucleotides: TGTGCCAGCAGCCTTCAGGGAGTGCGGGGGTGGGAAGAGACCCAGTACTTC. It encodes CASSLQGVRGWEETQYF.

This clone was observed once. The V and J genes are TRBV9 and TRBJ2-5; the match to TRBD2 covers 8 bases. Trimming took 4 bases from V and 1 from J; bases not matched to a gene: 12. Germline CDR1 SGDLS, CDR2 YYNGEE. This CDR3 contains 17 residues. In nucleotides, the CDR3 is TGTGCCAGCAGCCCAGGCTCTAGCGGGTTACTCCAAGAGACCCAGTACTTC. It is translated as CASSPGSSGLLQETQYF. Full variable domain (rest looked up from reference TRBV9 and TRBJ2-5): DSGVTQTPKHLITATGQRVTLRCSPRSGDLSVYWYQQSLDQGLQFLIQYYNGEERAKGNILERFSAQQFPDLHSELNLSSLELGDSALYFCASSPGSSGLLQETQYFGPGTRLLVL.

V usage is TRBV7-9 and J usage is TRBJ2-5; 14 nucleotides match TRBD2. The trim removed 5 bases at V and 2 bases at J, leaving 7 bases unmatched. CDR1 is SEHNR and CDR2 is FQNEAQ in the germline V gene (reference sequence). The CDR3 has 17 amino acids. CDR3 DNA sequence: TGTGCCAGCAGCCTCGGACTAGCGGGGGGAAAACAAGAGACCCAGTACTTC. Protein: CASSLGLAGGKQETQYF. Variable domain in full (rest from reference TRBV7-9 and TRBJ2-5): DTGVSQNPRHKITKRGQNVTFRCDPISEHNRLYWYRQTLGQGPEFLTYFQNEAQLEKSRLLSDRFSAERPKGSFSTLEIQRTEQGDSAMYLCASSLGLAGGKQETQYFGPGTRLLVL.

The V gene is TRBV7-9, the J gene TRBJ2-2; D is unresolved. The V gene lost 5 bases and the J gene lost 1 base, with 5 bases spanning the gap. The CDR3 spans 13 residues. From germline, CDR1 is SEHNR and CDR2 FQNEAQ (reference sequence). CDR3 nucleotide sequence: TGTGCCAGCAGCCGAGTGAACACCGGGGAGCTGTTTTTT. Protein: CASSRVNTGELFF. Variable domain in full (rest from reference TRBV7-9 and TRBJ2-2): DTGVSQNPRHKITKRGQNVTFRCDPISEHNRLYWYRQTLGQGPEFLTYFQNEAQLEKSRLLSDRFSAERPKGSFSTLEIQRTEQGDSAMYLCASSRVNTGELFFGEGSRLTVL.

The V gene is TRBV5-4, the J gene TRBJ1-1; the match to TRBD1 covers 9 bases. Looked up from germline, CDR1 is SGHNT and CDR2 is YYREEE (reference sequence). The V gene end was trimmed by 5 bases and the J gene end by 1 base; junction bases not matched to a gene: 3. This CDR3 has 14 residues. The CDR3 coding sequence is TGTGCCAGCAGGCTGGGACAGGGGAACACTGAAGCTTTCTTT. Amino acids: CASRLGQGNTEAFF.

The chain couples TRBV15 to TRBJ2-1; 7 bases are a match to TRBD1. Germline lookup yields CDR1 LNHNV and CDR2 YYDKDF (reference sequence). The CDR3 length is 15 residues. After removal of 4 bases from V and 7 bases from J, the junction contained 10 bases not matched to a gene. In nucleotides, the CDR3 is TGTGCCACCAGCACTTGGGGACAGAAAGGGAATGAGCAGTTCTTC. It specifies CATSTWGQKGNEQFF. Full variable domain (outside the CDR3, taken from reference TRBV15 and TRBJ2-1): DAMVIQNPRYQVTQFGKPVTLSCSQTLNHNVMYWYQQKSSQAPKLLFHYYDKDFNNEADTPDNFQSRRPNTSFCFLDIRSPGLGDTAMYLCATSTWGQKGNEQFFGPGTRLTVL.

This chain uses TRBV5-1 with TRBJ1-5; unclear D gene. CDR1 and CDR2 from the germline V gene are SGHRS and YFSETQ. Trimming took 0 bases from V and 2 from J, leaving 6 bases between them. The CDR3 spans 14 residues. CDR3 in amino acids: CASSLDGGNQPQHF. The CDR3 DNA reads as TGCGCCAGCAGCTTGGACGGTGGCAATCAGCCCCAGCATTTT.

This clone showed up just a few times. The chain recombines TRBV24-1 with TRBJ2-3; 9 nucleotides align to TRBD1. The CDR3 covers 15 residues. V lost 6 bases to trimming and J lost 5 bases; unmatched junction nucleotides: 8. Germline V gives CDR1 KGHDR, CDR2 SFDVKD. DNA of the CDR3: TGTGCCACCAGTCCCGGACAGGGGACACTAGATACGCAGTATTTT. Protein product: CATSPGQGTLDTQYF.

V gene TRBV4-2 combines with J gene TRBJ1-1; unclear D gene. CDR3 length equals 13 residues. From germline, CDR1 is LGHNA and CDR2 YNFKEQ. V dropped 4 bases and J dropped 6 bases, with 12 bases sitting between them. The CDR3 is CASSPLESPEAFF. CDR3 bases: TGTGCCAGCAGCCCATTGGAGTCCCCTGAAGCTTTCTTT.

The rearrangement uses TRBV7-2 and TRBJ2-5; D might be TRBD2 (5 bases). Per germline, CDR1 SGHTA and CDR2 FQGNSA. Deletions cut 1 base from V and 4 bases from J, with 7 bases between. The CDR3 covers 13 residues. The CDR3 protein is CASSLGRGETQYF. The CDR3 DNA is TGTGCCAGCAGCTTAGGTCGGGGAGAGACCCAGTACTTC.

This clone showed up just once. The V gene is TRBV4-2, the J gene TRBJ1-6; D is uncertain. This CDR3 is built from 13 residues. Per the germline V gene, CDR1 is LGHNA and CDR2 is YNFKEQ. V was pared by 0 bases and J by 9 bases, with 6 bases between. Here the CDR3 reads CASSQDLISPLHF. CDR3 in DNA: TGTGCCAGCAGCCAAGATCTAATTTCACCCCTCCACTTT.

V is TRBV2 and J is TRBJ2-3; D is uncertain. This CDR3 contains 14 residues. From germline, CDR1 is SNHLY and CDR2 FYNNEI. The V end was cut by 0 bases, the J end by 5 bases, with 9 bases between. The CDR3 nucleotides read TGTGCCAGCAGTGAAGCCTACTTGCAAGATACGCAGTATTTT. It is translated as CASSEAYLQDTQYF.

This rearrangement joins TRBV13 to TRBJ2-4; D possibly corresponds to TRBD2 (6 bases). The CDR3 is 19 residues long. The germline V and J ends were trimmed by 4 bases and 0 bases, with 22 bases remaining between them. Germline assignment: CDR1 PRHDT and CDR2 FYEKMQ (reference sequence). The CDR3 loop reads CASSSTSGRTGLAKNIQYF. In DNA form, the CDR3 reads TGTGCCAGCAGCTCTACCTCAGGGAGGACGGGACTAGCCAAAAACATTCAGTACTTC.

This chain joins TRBV5-1 and TRBJ2-7; 13 bases agree with TRBD2. CDR1 and CDR2 from the germline V gene are SGHRS and YFSETQ. CDR3 length: 15 residues. J was trimmed by 2 bases and V by 3 bases; bases with no gene match: 2. DNA for the CDR3: TGCGCCAGCAGCTCCGGGACTAGCGGGACCTACGAGCAGTACTTC. This gives the protein CASSSGTSGTYEQYF.